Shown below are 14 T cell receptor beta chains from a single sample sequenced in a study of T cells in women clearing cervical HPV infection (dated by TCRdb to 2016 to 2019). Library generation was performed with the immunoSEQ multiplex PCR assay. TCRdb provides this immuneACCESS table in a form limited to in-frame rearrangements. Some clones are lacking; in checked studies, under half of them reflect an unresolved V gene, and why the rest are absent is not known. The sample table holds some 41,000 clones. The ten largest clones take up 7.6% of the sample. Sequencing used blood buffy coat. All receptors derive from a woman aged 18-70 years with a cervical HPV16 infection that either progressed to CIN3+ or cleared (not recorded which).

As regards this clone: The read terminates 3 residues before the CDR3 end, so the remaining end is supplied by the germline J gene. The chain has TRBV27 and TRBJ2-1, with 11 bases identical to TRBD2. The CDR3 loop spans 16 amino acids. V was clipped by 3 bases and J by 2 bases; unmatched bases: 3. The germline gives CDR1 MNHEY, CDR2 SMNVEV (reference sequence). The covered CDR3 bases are TGTGCCAGCAGTTTGTCTAGCGGGGGGCCCTACAATGAG. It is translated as CASSLSSGGPYNE. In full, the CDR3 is CASSLSSGGPYNEQFF.

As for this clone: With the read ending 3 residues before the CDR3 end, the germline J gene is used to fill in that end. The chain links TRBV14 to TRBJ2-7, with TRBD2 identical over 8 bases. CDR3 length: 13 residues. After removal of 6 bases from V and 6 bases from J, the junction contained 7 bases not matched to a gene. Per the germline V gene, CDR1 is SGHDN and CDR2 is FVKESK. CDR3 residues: CASRPSGSGEQYF. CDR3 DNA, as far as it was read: TGTGCCAGCAGACCTAGCGGGTCGGGCGAG.

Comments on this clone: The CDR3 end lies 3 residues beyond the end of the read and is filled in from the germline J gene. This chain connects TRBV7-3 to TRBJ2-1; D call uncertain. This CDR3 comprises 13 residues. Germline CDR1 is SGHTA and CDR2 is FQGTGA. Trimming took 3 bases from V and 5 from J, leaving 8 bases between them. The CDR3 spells CASSLGENNEQFF. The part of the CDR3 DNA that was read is TGTGCCAGCAGCTTGGGCGAGAACAATGAG.

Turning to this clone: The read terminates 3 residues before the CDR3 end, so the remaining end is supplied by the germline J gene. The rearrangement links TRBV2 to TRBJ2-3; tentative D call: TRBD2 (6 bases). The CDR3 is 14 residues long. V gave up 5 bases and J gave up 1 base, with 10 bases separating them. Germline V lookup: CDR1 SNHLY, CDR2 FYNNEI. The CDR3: CASSIGEGTDTQYF. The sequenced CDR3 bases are TGTGCCAGCAGTATAGGGGAGGGCACAGATACG.

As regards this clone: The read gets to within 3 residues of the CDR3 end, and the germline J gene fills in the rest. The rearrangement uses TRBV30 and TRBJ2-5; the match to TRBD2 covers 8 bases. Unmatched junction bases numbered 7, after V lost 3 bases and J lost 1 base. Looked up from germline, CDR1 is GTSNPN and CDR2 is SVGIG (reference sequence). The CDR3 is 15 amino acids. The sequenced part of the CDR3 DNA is TGTGCCTGGAGACCCAAGCGGGGGTTCCAAGAGACC. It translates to CAWRPKRGFQET. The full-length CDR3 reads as CAWRPKRGFQETQYF.

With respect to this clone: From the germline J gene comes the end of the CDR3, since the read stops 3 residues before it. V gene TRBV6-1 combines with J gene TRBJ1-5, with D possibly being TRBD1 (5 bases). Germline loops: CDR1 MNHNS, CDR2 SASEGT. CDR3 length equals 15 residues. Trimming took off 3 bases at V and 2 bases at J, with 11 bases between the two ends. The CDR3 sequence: CASSDRVGGNQPQHF. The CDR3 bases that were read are TGTGCCAGCAGTGACAGGGTAGGAGGCAATCAGCCC.

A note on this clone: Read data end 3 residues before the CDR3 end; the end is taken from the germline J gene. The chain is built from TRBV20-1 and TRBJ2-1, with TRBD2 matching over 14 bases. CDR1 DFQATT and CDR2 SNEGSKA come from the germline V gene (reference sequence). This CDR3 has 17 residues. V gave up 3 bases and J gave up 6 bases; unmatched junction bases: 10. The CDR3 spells CSARGLAGAFLGNEQFF. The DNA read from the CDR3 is TGCAGTGCTAGGGGACTAGCGGGAGCTTTTCTTGGCAATGAG.

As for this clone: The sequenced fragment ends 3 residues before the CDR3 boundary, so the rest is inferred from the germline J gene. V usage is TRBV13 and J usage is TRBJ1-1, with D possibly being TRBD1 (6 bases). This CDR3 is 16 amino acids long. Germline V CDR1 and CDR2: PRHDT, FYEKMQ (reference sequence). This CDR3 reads CASSLGTERGGPKAFF. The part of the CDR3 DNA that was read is TGTGCCAGCAGCTTAGGTACCGAGCGCGGGGGGCCTAAG.

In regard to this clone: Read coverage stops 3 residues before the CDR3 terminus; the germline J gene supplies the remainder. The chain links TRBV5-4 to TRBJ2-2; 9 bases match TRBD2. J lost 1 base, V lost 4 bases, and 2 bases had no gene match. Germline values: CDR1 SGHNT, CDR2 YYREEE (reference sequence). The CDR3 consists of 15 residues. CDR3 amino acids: CASSAGGENTGELFF. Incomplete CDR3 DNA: TGTGCCAGCAGCGCGGGGGGGGAGAACACCGGGGAG. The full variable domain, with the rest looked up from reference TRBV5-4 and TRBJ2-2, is ETGVTQSPTHLIKTRGQQVTLRCSSQSGHNTVSWYQQALGQGPQFIFQYYREEENGRGNFPPRFSGLQFPNYSSELNVNALELDDSALYLCASSAGGENTGELFFGEGSRLTVL.

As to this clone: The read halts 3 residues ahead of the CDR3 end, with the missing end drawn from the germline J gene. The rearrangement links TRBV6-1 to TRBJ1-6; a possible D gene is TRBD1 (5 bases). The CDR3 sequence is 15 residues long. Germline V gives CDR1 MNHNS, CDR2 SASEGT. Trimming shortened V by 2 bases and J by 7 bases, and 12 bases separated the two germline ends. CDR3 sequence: CASSERGHVNSPLHF. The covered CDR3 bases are TGTGCCAGCAGTGAAAGGGGTCATGTGAATTCACCC.

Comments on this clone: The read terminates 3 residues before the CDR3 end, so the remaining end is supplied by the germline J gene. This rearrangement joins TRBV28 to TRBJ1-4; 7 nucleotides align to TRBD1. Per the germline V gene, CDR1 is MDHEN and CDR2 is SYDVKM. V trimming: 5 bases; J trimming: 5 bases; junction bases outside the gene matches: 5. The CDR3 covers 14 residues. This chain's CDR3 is CASSPDRENEKLFF. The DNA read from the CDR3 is TGTGCCAGCAGTCCCGACAGGGAGAATGAAAAA.

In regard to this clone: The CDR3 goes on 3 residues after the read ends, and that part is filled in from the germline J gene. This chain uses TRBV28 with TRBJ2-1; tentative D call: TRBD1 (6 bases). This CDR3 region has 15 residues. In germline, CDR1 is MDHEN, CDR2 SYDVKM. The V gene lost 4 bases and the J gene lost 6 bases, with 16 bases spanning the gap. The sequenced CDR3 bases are TGTGCCAGCAGTTACACTAAACAGGGTCCCAATGAG. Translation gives CASSYTKQGPNE. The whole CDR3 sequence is CASSYTKQGPNEQFF.

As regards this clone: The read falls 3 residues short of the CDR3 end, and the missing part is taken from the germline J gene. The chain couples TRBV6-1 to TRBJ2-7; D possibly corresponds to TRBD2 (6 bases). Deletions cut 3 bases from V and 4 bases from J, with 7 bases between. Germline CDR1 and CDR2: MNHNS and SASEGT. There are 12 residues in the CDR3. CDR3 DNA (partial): TGTGCCAGCAGTGAGGGGGGATACGAG. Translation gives CASSEGGYE. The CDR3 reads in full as CASSEGGYEQYF.

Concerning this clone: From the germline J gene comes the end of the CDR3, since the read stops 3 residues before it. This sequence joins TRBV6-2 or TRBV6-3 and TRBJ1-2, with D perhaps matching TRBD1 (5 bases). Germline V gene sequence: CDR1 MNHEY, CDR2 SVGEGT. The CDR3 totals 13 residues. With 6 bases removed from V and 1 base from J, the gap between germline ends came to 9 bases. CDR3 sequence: CASRKDSNYGYTF. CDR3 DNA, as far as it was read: TGTGCCAGCAGGAAAGACAGTAACTATGGC.